A selection of T cell receptor beta chains follows, all from one sample in a study of blood T cell repertoires in COVID-19. Clones were sequenced by immunoSEQ multiplex PCR, and TCRdb holds only the in-frame ones, with some missing. The sample carries roughly 260,000 clones, roughly nine tenths recorded once. The specimen sequenced was peripheral blood. These TCRs come from a middle-aged man who had recovered from COVID-19. Both conserved end residues are part of each CDR3. D genes are given only for firm matches.

v_call	d_call	j_call	cdr3_aa	cdr3_nt
TRBV6-6	NA	TRBJ2-5	CASSYTRQAETQYF	TGTGCCAGCAGTTACACGCGACAGGCAGAGACCCAGTACTTC
TRBV5-1	NA	TRBJ1-3	CASSFGTLSGNTIYF	TGCGCCAGCAGCTTTGGGACACTCTCTGGAAACACCATATATTTT
TRBV19	TRBD2	TRBJ2-1	CASSIRTSSYNEQFF	TGTGCCAGTAGTATAAGGACTAGCTCCTACAATGAGCAGTTCTTC
TRBV5-1	TRBD2	TRBJ2-3	CASSLFSAGGPLDTQYF	TGCGCCAGCAGCTTGTTTTCAGCGGGGGGGCCTCTAGATACGCAGTATTTT
TRBV5-1	TRBD1	TRBJ1-4	CASSPPRGQGAQALFF	TGCGCCAGCAGCCCCCCGCGCGGGCAGGGGGCACAAGCTCTGTTTTTT
TRBV11-2	NA	TRBJ1-3	CASSLRTAYGNTIYF	TGTGCCAGCAGCCTCCGGACAGCCTACGGAAACACCATATATTTT
TRBV10-2	NA	TRBJ2-7	CASSDRQVSYEQYF	TGCGCCAGCAGTGACCGACAGGTCTCCTACGAGCAGTACTTC
TRBV7-8	NA	TRBJ2-1	CASSLDTNEQFF	TGTGCCAGCAGCTTGGACACCAATGAGCAGTTCTTC
TRBV7-9	TRBD2	TRBJ2-4	CASSSDPLAGGNIQYF	TGTGCCAGCAGCTCAGATCCTCTAGCGGGGGGGAACATTCAGTACTTC
TRBV3-1/TRBV3-2	NA	TRBJ1-2	CASSQSQRNYGYTF	TGTGCCAGCAGCCAAAGTCAACGGAACTATGGCTACACCTTC
TRBV19	NA	TRBJ2-3	CASSIGGRRADTQYF	TGTGCCAGTAGTATAGGAGGTAGACGGGCAGATACGCAGTATTTT